This TCR beta chain stems from a study of OX40 agonist ivuxolimab in advanced cancers. In the study overall: Patients' therapy was ivuxolimab, an antibody that acts as an agonist of OX40 (CD134). Participants averaged about 60 years of age (range roughly 23 to 79) and were over 75% male.

Germline loops: CDR1 SGHVS, CDR2 FNYEAQ. The CDR3 spans 11 residues. Deletions cut 5 bases from V and 12 bases from J, with 11 bases between. The table lists this clone with a count of one. Sequenced by immunoSEQ multiplex PCR; TCRdb stores in-frame clones only, minus some. The data hold more than 45,000 clones, with over 75% observed a single time. Samples were taken at baseline and on day 1 of cycles 4 and 7. V usage is TRBV7-6 and J usage is TRBJ1-3; possible D gene TRBD1, 6 bases. The receptor comes from an adult with an advanced solid tumor such as melanoma, head and neck, liver or kidney cancer. The sequencing here drew on CD4+ or CD8+ T cells sorted from blood, taken in a trial of the OX40 agonist ivuxolimab. CDR3 sequence reads: CASSTSDSIYF. The CDR3 nucleotides are TGTGCCAGCAGCACTTCGGACAGCATATATTTT.